This T cell receptor beta chain was sequenced for a study of control samples from healthy donors and cancer patients. Germline CDR1 and CDR2: KGHDR and SFDVKD. V was trimmed by 2 bases and J by 0 bases, leaving 0 bases between them. The CDR3 has 12 residues. Repertoires were generated with immunoSEQ multiplex PCR, while TCRdb's copy carries only in-frame clones and drops some. The sample gives 390,000 or so clones, over 75% of which show up once; roughly 6.4% is in the top ten. Sequenced sample: PBMCs. This clonotype was obtained from a man between 40 and 49 years old with head and neck cancer. The chain links TRBV24-1 to TRBJ2-5; no clear D gene. Here the CDR3 DNA reads TGTGCCACCAGTGATTACCAAGAGACCCAGTACTTC. The encoded protein is CATSDYQETQYF.